This TCR beta chain was obtained from a study of cytomegalovirus exposure and HLA in healthy donors. Study as a whole: For the roughly 370 genotyped donors, 65% to 90% fell within the Caucasian-associated ancestry cluster.

Researchers ran the PCR with 60 Vbeta and 13 Jbeta primers. The repertoire was sequenced with immunoSEQ multiplex PCR; TCRdb's copy has only in-frame clones and lacks some. This sample has approximately 250,000 clones, with about 88% found just once. The germline CDR1 and CDR2 sequences are SEHNR and FQNEAQ (reference sequence). With 5 bases removed from V and 8 bases from J, the gap between germline ends came to 15 bases. The CDR3 is 13 residues long. Despite likely unrecorded immune exposures, the donors were nominally healthy at the time of sampling. Sequenced input: PBMCs. The chain recombines TRBV7-9 with TRBJ1-2; tentatively, D is TRBD1 (6 bases). This TCR came from a girl aged 2 to 10 in good health and CMV-seronegative. In DNA form, the CDR3 reads TGTGCCAGCAGCCCTCACAGGGTCGAGGGCTACACCTTC. Its translation: CASSPHRVEGYTF.